Presented here are 23 T cell receptor beta chains from one specimen sequenced in a study of T cells in Graves' hyperthyroidism and ophthalmopathy. RNA transcripts yielded amplified TCR beta CDR3 regions. The HTBI primer set drove a first-round RT-PCR of the TCR CDR3. Each CDR3 protein gets one entry after TCRdb re-called the multiplex PCR reads with MiXCR. The data show approximately 600,000 distinct CDR3 sequences, less than 25% seen once. The sample comprised blood. The origin of the receptors is a man aged 25-45 years with Graves' ophthalmopathy.

The J gene is TRBJ2-7, the V gene TRBV12-3 or TRBV12-4, with 8 bases fitting TRBD1. The trim removed 7 bases at V and 5 bases at J, leaving 7 bases unmatched. CDR3 length: 13 residues. CDR3 residues: CASNEAGGHEQYF. In nucleotides, the CDR3 is TGTGCCAGCAATGAGGCAGGGGGCCACGAGCAGTACTTC.

V gene TRBV10-3 combines with J gene TRBJ1-1; D gene unclear. Germline CDR1 and CDR2: ENHRY and SYGVKD. V was cut by 2 bases and J by 11 bases, with 12 bases left in between. CDR3 length: 12 residues. CDR3 nucleotide sequence: TGTGCCATCAGTGAGCGAAGCCACGGGGCTTTCTTT. Its translation is CAISERSHGAFF.

Regarding this clonotype: This may be a read error, as it is one base from a much larger clone. The rearrangement uses TRBV28 and TRBJ2-3, with D unresolved. The germline CDR1 and CDR2 sequences are MDHEN and SYDVKM. The CDR3 has 12 residues. This CDR3 is CASGLRADTQYF. CDR3 nucleotide sequence: TGTGCCAGCGGTTTAAGGGCAGATACGCAGTATTTT.

The chain uses TRBV20-1 and TRBJ2-3, with 8 bases lining up with TRBD2. The V gene's germline CDR1 is DFQATT and CDR2 SNEGSKA (reference sequence). The CDR3 totals 16 residues. The ends lost 0 bases at V and 0 bases at J; junction bases unmatched: 5. The CDR3 is CSARDRGGLSTDTQYF. CDR3 in DNA: TGCAGTGCTAGAGATCGCGGGGGGCTTAGCACAGATACGCAGTATTTT.

The chain recombines TRBV5-6 with TRBJ2-7; TRBD1 matches 7 bases. V trimming: 4 bases; J trimming: 0 bases; junction bases outside the gene matches: 7. The V gene's germline CDR1 is SGHDT and CDR2 YYEEEE. This CDR3 has 15 residues. This CDR3 reads CASSAGTAPSYEQYF. The DNA of the CDR3 is TGTGCCAGCAGCGCCGGGACAGCCCCCTCCTACGAGCAGTACTTC.

This clonotype was seen at least ten times. V and J are TRBV30 and TRBJ2-2, with D perhaps matching TRBD2 (5 bases). Per the germline V gene, CDR1 is GTSNPN and CDR2 is SVGIG (reference sequence). Trimming shortened V by 4 bases and J by 5 bases, and 14 bases separated the two germline ends. The CDR3 length is 14 residues. CDR3 loop: CAWNGIGGTGELFF. In DNA form, the CDR3 reads TGTGCCTGGAACGGCATTGGAGGTACCGGGGAGCTGTTTTTT.

The sample holds many counts of this clonotype. The chain recombines TRBV12-3 or TRBV12-4 with TRBJ1-2; D gene unclear. V gave up 4 bases and J gave up 0 bases, with 12 bases separating them. The CDR3 runs 15 residues. The CDR3 spells CASSYDEGTNYGYTF. CDR3 nucleotide sequence: TGTGCCAGCAGTTATGACGAGGGAACTAACTATGGCTACACCTTC.

This clonotype was recorded once. Compared with germline, one end of the junction differs, possibly owing to a read error. The rearrangement uses TRBV7-3 and TRBJ2-2; 12 bases fit TRBD1. This CDR3 is built from 18 residues. Per germline, CDR1 SGHTA and CDR2 FQGTGA. This CDR3 is CASSRSLPGQGAVGGLFF. CDR3 nucleotide sequence: TGTGCCAGCAGCCGTTCCCTGCCGGGACAGGGGGCGGTCGGGGGGCTGTTTTTT.

The chain carries TRBV5-1 and TRBJ2-1, with D perhaps TRBD1 or TRBD2 (5 bases each). The CDR3 is 16 amino acids. Trimming took 4 bases from V and 7 from J, leaving 21 bases between them. Germline V gene lookup returns CDR1 SGHRS and CDR2 YFSETQ. The CDR3 DNA reads TGCGCCAGCAGCCCCCGCCTGGGGGAAATCGTGAATGAGCAGTTCTTC. This codes for CASSPRLGEIVNEQFF.

There are a few counts of this clonotype. V gene TRBV12-3 or TRBV12-4 combines with J gene TRBJ2-1, with TRBD1 as a possible D gene (6 bases). The CDR3 is made up of 16 amino acids. Between the trimmed V and J ends, which lost 0 bases and 8 bases, there was a span of 17 bases. The CDR3 DNA reads TGTGCCAGCAGTTTAGCGGCCCAGGGGTACGGCGATGAGCAGTTCTTC. This gives the protein CASSLAAQGYGDEQFF.

The chain couples TRBV2 to TRBJ2-3; weak D call: TRBD2 (7 bases). V lost 8 bases to trimming and J lost 3 bases, with 21 bases between them. The CDR3 length is 16 residues. CDR1 SNHLY and CDR2 FYNNEI come from the germline V gene. The CDR3 loop reads CASPDGGRALTDTQYF. CDR3 nucleotide sequence: TGTGCCAGCCCCGACGGGGGGCGAGCGTTAACAGATACGCAGTATTTT.

The chain has TRBV20-1 and TRBJ2-7, with D perhaps matching TRBD1 (5 bases). Trimming cost V 8 bases and J 5 bases, with 16 bases left between them. Germline CDR1 is DFQATT and CDR2 is SNEGSKA (reference sequence). CDR3 size: 12 residues. In DNA form, the CDR3 reads TGCAGTACTCGGCAGGGCCGGGACGAGCAGTACTTC. Its protein is CSTRQGRDEQYF.

This clonotype was seen at least ten times. The chain employs TRBV24-1 and TRBJ2-7; TRBD1 is a possible D gene (5 bases). The CDR3 has 14 residues. V was trimmed by 3 bases and J by 3 bases, leaving 11 bases between them. CDR1 is KGHDR and CDR2 is SFDVKD in the germline V gene. CDR3 in amino acids: CATSDPSRGYEQYF. As DNA, the CDR3 is TGTGCCACCAGTGATCCTTCAAGGGGCTACGAGCAGTACTTC.

Concerning this clonotype itself: A much more abundant neighbour one base away suggests this may be a read error. This rearrangement joins TRBV6-5 to TRBJ2-7, with D possibly being TRBD1 (6 bases). Judging by the DNA end, TRBJ2-1 fits better; the J call may be wrong. The CDR3 consists of 14 residues. Germline assignment: CDR1 MNHEY and CDR2 SVGAGI. The CDR3 here is CASRRQVDSYEQFF. CDR3 DNA: TGTGCCAGCAGGAGACAGGTTGACTCCTACGAGCAGTTCTTC.

This clonotype was seen many times. The chain is built from TRBV28 and TRBJ2-2, with D unclear. The length of the CDR3 is 14 residues. Germline V CDR1 and CDR2: MDHEN, SYDVKM. V lost 6 bases, J lost 4 bases, and 12 bases lay in between. CDR3 bases: TGTGCCAGCAGCCCTCTGCAAGGCACCGGGGAGCTGTTTTTT. Translated: CASSPLQGTGELFF.

This chain uses TRBV28 with TRBJ2-3; 7 bases line up with TRBD2. J lost 2 bases, V lost 4 bases, and 9 bases had no gene match. The V gene's germline CDR1 is MDHEN and CDR2 SYDVKM. CDR3 length: 16 amino acids. Written as DNA, the CDR3 is TGTGCCAGCAGTTCCCGAAGCGGGACCTCCACAGATACGCAGTATTTT. It is translated as CASSSRSGTSTDTQYF.

The rearrangement joins TRBV28 to TRBJ2-1; D remains unclear. The V gene lost 4 bases and the J gene lost 12 bases, with 16 bases spanning the gap. The CDR3 runs to 13 residues. In germline, CDR1 is MDHEN, CDR2 SYDVKM. The chain's CDR3 is CASSSFPGPAQFF. The CDR3 bases are TGTGCCAGCAGTTCCTTCCCGGGCCCGGCGCAGTTCTTC.

This clonotype was found many times. The V gene is TRBV6-2 or TRBV6-3, the J gene TRBJ1-2, with a weak D call TRBD1 (5 bases). CDR1 and CDR2 (germline): MNHEY, SVGEGT. The CDR3 covers 15 residues. V was cut by 8 bases and J by 2 bases, with 18 bases left in between. CDR3 in amino acids: CASDKGPGTNYGYTF. DNA for the CDR3: TGTGCCAGCGACAAAGGTCCGGGGACGAACTATGGCTACACCTTC.

The rearrangement uses TRBV4-1 and TRBJ2-1; 7 bases are shared with TRBD2. V shed 0 bases, J shed 0 bases, and the junction held 11 bases outside the gene matches. Germline-derived CDR1 and CDR2 are MGHRA and YSYEKL. The CDR3 runs 19 residues. In nucleotides, the CDR3 is TGCGCCAGCAGCCAAGATTTGGGGGTAGCGGGTTCCTCCTACAATGAGCAGTTCTTC. This codes for CASSQDLGVAGSSYNEQFF.

This clonotype was counted ten times or more. The chain couples TRBV28 to TRBJ2-7, with D maybe TRBD2 (6 bases). V lost 6 bases and J lost 4, with 13 bases in between. There are 13 residues in the CDR3. Germline V gene lookup returns CDR1 MDHEN and CDR2 SYDVKM. The CDR3 spells CASSIRRVYEQYF. Here the CDR3 DNA reads TGTGCCAGCAGCATAAGGAGGGTTTACGAGCAGTACTTC.

The chain recombines TRBV28 with TRBJ2-7; D call uncertain. Germline CDR1 reads MDHEN; CDR2 reads SYDVKM. This CDR3 has 14 residues. V dropped 6 bases and J dropped 0 bases, with 12 bases sitting between them. The DNA of the CDR3 is TGTGCCAGCAGCCCTACCGCGAGCTCCTACGAGCAGTACTTC. It encodes CASSPTASSYEQYF.

This clonotype turned up a few times. This chain uses TRBV20-1 with TRBJ2-2; D gene uncertain. Per the germline V gene, CDR1 is DFQATT and CDR2 is SNEGSKA (reference sequence). V was trimmed by 3 bases and J by 7 bases, leaving 12 bases between them. The CDR3 length is 13 residues. This CDR3 reads CSASDYRGGELFF. For the CDR3, the DNA is TGCAGTGCTAGCGATTACAGAGGCGGGGAGCTGTTTTTT.

This clonotype was counted between two and nine times. The rearrangement uses TRBV30 and TRBJ1-3; D unclear. Trimming took off 2 bases at V and 0 bases at J, with 11 bases between the two ends. The CDR3 covers 15 residues. Germline V CDR1 and CDR2: GTSNPN, SVGIG (reference sequence). The CDR3, as DNA: TGTGCCTGGAGTAACAGCGAACTCTCTGGAAACACCATATATTTT. Translating gives CAWSNSELSGNTIYF.